This entry lists 13 T cell receptor beta chains sequenced from one sample in a study of T cell changes during pregnancy in multiple sclerosis. Assay: immunoSEQ multiplex PCR; the TCRdb copy retains only in-frame clones and omits some. The sample gives roughly 75,000 clones, about 92% of which show up once; about 2% is in the top ten. The material sequenced was peripheral blood, taken in the third trimester of pregnancy. Every receptor here comes from a female donor in good health, enrolled as a control in a pregnancy study.

The chain combines TRBV7-8 with TRBJ2-1, with 8 bases aligning to TRBD2. V trimming: 3 bases; J trimming: 4 bases; junction bases outside the gene matches: 5. The CDR3 has 15 amino acids. Germline lookup yields CDR1 SGHVS and CDR2 FQNEAQ. CDR3 residues: CASSFSGGPYNEQFF. The CDR3 DNA is TGTGCCAGCAGCTTCAGCGGGGGTCCTTACAATGAGCAGTTCTTC.

The chain is built from TRBV2 and TRBJ2-3, with unresolved D. There are 14 residues in the CDR3. The ends were cut back, 6 bases at V and 1 base at J, with 11 bases in the middle. From germline, CDR1 is SNHLY and CDR2 FYNNEI. Here the CDR3 DNA reads TGTGCCAGCAGACCCTGGCAGGGCACAGATACGCAGTATTTT. This codes for CASRPWQGTDTQYF.

CDR3 DNA: TGCGCCAGCAGCTTTCGGGGGGACGCCTACAATGAGCAGTTCTTC. It translates to CASSFRGDAYNEQFF. V is TRBV5-1 and J is TRBJ2-1, with 7 bases that match TRBD2. Per the germline V gene, CDR1 is SGHRS and CDR2 is YFSETQ. J gave up 2 bases and V 2 bases, and 4 bases lay outside the gene matches. There are 15 residues in the CDR3.

This chain uses TRBV30 with TRBJ2-7, with a weak D call TRBD2 (5 bases). The CDR3 has 15 amino acids. The V and J ends lost 3 bases and 5 bases respectively, with 20 bases between them. The germline V gene encodes CDR1 GTSNPN and CDR2 SVGIG (reference sequence). Here the CDR3 DNA reads TGTGCCTGGAGAAGGGCGGGTGGCAGTGTTAACGAGCAGTACTTC. Its translation is CAWRRAGGSVNEQYF.

The chain recombines TRBV10-3 with TRBJ2-7; TRBD1 matches 8 bases. J was trimmed by 5 bases and V by 7 bases; bases with no gene match: 7. The CDR3 is 13 amino acids. Germline-derived CDR1 and CDR2 are ENHRY and SYGVKD. CDR3 bases: TGTGCCATCACAACGGACAGGGTAGACGAGCAGTACTTC. Encoded protein: CAITTDRVDEQYF.

This clone was counted between two and nine times. V gene TRBV18 combines with J gene TRBJ1-2, with D possibly being TRBD1 (6 bases). Germline-derived CDR1 and CDR2 are KGHSH and LQKENI. V gave up 6 bases and J gave up 3 bases, with 11 bases separating them. The CDR3 contains 13 residues. This CDR3 is CASSAGQHYGYTF. The DNA of the CDR3 is TGTGCCAGCTCGGCCGGACAGCACTATGGCTACACCTTC.

As DNA, the CDR3 is TGTGCCAGCAGCTTATTAACTAGAGGTGAGCAGTTCTTC. Translating it yields CASSLLTRGEQFF. This chain connects TRBV7-3 to TRBJ2-1, with D possibly matching TRBD2 (5 bases). Germline lookup yields CDR1 SGHTA and CDR2 FQGTGA. This CDR3 has 13 residues. V dropped 2 bases and J dropped 9 bases, with 11 bases sitting between them.

The gene calls are TRBV28 and TRBJ2-7; no clear D. V lost 6 bases and J lost 7, with 7 bases in between. Looked up from germline, CDR1 is MDHEN and CDR2 is SYDVKM. The CDR3 has 10 residues. In nucleotides, the CDR3 is TGTGCCAGCAGCCATAGAGAGCAGTACTTC. The encoded protein is CASSHREQYF.

This clone was counted a few times. The chain uses TRBV7-2 and TRBJ2-7, with 13 nucleotides matching TRBD2. The germline V gene encodes CDR1 SGHTA and CDR2 FQGNSA. V gave up 5 bases and J gave up 3 bases; unmatched junction bases: 1. The CDR3 sequence is 14 residues long. CDR3 DNA sequence: TGTGCCAGCAGCGGACTAGCGGGAGACTACGAGCAGTACTTC. Translated, it gives CASSGLAGDYEQYF. Full variable domain (outside the CDR3, taken from reference TRBV7-2 and TRBJ2-7): GAGVSQSPSNKVTEKGKDVELRCDPISGHTALYWYRQSLGQGLEFLIYFQGNSAPDKSGLPSDRFSAERTGGSVSTLTIQRTQQEDSAVYLCASSGLAGDYEQYFGPGTRLTVT.

The chain recombines TRBV19 with TRBJ1-1; tentatively, D is TRBD1 (5 bases). The germline V and J ends were trimmed by 6 bases and 4 bases, with 18 bases remaining between them. This CDR3 region has 15 residues. Germline assignment: CDR1 LNHDA and CDR2 SQIVND (reference sequence). CDR3 nucleotide sequence: TGTGCCAGTAGCAGCCCCGCAGGGTGGGTCACTGAAGCTTTCTTT. Its translation: CASSSPAGWVTEAFF.

The chain links TRBV9 to TRBJ1-2; D possibly corresponds to TRBD1 (6 bases). V lost 4 bases to trimming and J lost 10 bases, with 23 bases between them. This CDR3 is 15 amino acids long. Per the germline V gene, CDR1 is SGDLS and CDR2 is YYNGEE. The DNA of the CDR3 is TGTGCCAGCAGCCCTTCGACACGACAGGACCTTTACTACACCTTC. This sequence encodes CASSPSTRQDLYYTF.

The V gene is TRBV7-8, the J gene TRBJ1-1; possibly TRBD1 for D (5 bases). CDR3 length: 14 amino acids. CDR1 and CDR2 (germline): SGHVS, FQNEAQ. Trimming took 0 bases from V and 4 from J, leaving 9 bases between them. The CDR3: CASSLAAGGTEAFF. Here the CDR3 DNA reads TGTGCCAGCAGCTTAGCGGCCGGGGGCACTGAAGCTTTCTTT.

This clone was seen a few times. The chain recombines TRBV7-9 with TRBJ1-1; 8 nucleotides agree with TRBD1. Germline assignment: CDR1 SEHNR and CDR2 FQNEAQ (reference sequence). This CDR3 contains 13 residues. Trimming took 6 bases from V and 7 from J; bases not matched to a gene: 7. DNA for the CDR3: TGTGCCAGCAGTTCTGACAGGGGTCTTGAAGCTTTCTTT. Its protein is CASSSDRGLEAFF. Full variable domain (missing parts from reference TRBV7-9 and TRBJ1-1): DTGVSQNPRHKITKRGQNVTFRCDPISEHNRLYWYRQTLGQGPEFLTYFQNEAQLEKSRLLSDRFSAERPKGSFSTLEIQRTEQGDSAMYLCASSSDRGLEAFFGQGTRLTVV.